This T cell receptor (beta chain) comes out of a study of shared clonotypes between healthy human individuals. Profiling relied on immunoSEQ multiplex PCR, and the TCRdb table lists in-frame clones only, not all of them. This sample carries hundreds of thousands of clones, 70% to 80% of them seen once, and the ten largest clones take 12%. This CDR3 is 17 amino acids long. V gave up 6 bases and J gave up 5 bases, with 21 bases separating them. The clonotype was recovered from a woman aged 40 to 49 in good health. Some clones in this sample may be carry-over from other donors' samples. The sequencing input was PBMCs. The chain recombines TRBV5-7 with TRBJ2-6; no reliable D call. TRBV5-7 is flagged as an ORF with uncertain function. CDR3 region: CASTGNCVQSRANVLTF. The DNA for the CDR3 is TGTGCCAGCACGGGTAATTGCGTACAAAGTCGGGCCAACGTCCTGACTTTC.